The rows below give T cell receptor beta chains drawn from one sample of a study of blood T cell repertoires in COVID-19. Sequenced by immunoSEQ multiplex PCR; TCRdb stores in-frame clones only, minus some. Of 100,000 to 150,000 clones listed, 65% to 90% are singletons. The sample was peripheral blood. The receptors originated from an elderly man with active or convalescent COVID-19. Each CDR3 is given with its conserved first and last residue. D genes are given only for firm matches. Size is stated for part of the rows, as once, few or many counts, or as a class when the clone is expanded.

size	V	D	J	length	DNA	CDR3
.	TRBV7-3	TRBD1	TRBJ2-1	14	TGTGCCAGCAGCTGGGACAGGGCAGGGAATGAGCAGTTCTTC	CASSWDRAGNEQFF
.	TRBV28	.	TRBJ2-7	12	TGTGCCAGCATTGTTGTTACCTACGAGCAGTACTTC	CASIVVTYEQYF
once	TRBV2	.	TRBJ2-1	15	TGTGCCAGCAGTATAGAGGGCGCGGGCTACAATGAGCAGTTCTTC	CASSIEGAGYNEQFF
once	TRBV24-1	TRBD1	TRBJ2-7	14	TGTGCCACCAGTGAGGGCAGGGGGCCCTACGAGCAGTACTTC	CATSEGRGPYEQYF
few	TRBV27	.	TRBJ2-2	16	TGTGCCAGCAGTTTATTTAGCGGCTCGAACACCGGGGAGCTGTTTTTT	CASSLFSGSNTGELFF
few	TRBV7-8	.	TRBJ1-6	14	TGTGCCAGCAGAGGAGGTGTCTATAATTCACCCCTCCACTTT	CASRGGVYNSPLHF
.	TRBV4-1	.	TRBJ2-2	16	TGCGCCAGCAGCCAAGTTTCCAGGGAAAGGAACCGGGAGCTGTTTTTT	CASSQVSRERNRELFF
.	TRBV12-3/TRBV12-4	.	TRBJ2-1	13	TGTGCCAGCACCTTCGGGTGGGACAATGAGCAGTTCTTC	CASTFGWDNEQFF
.	TRBV27	.	TRBJ2-6	15	TGTGCCAGCAGTCCCCGACAGCTAGGGGCCAACGTCCTGACTTTC	CASSPRQLGANVLTF
.	TRBV6-6	.	TRBJ2-1	15	TGTGCCAGCGACGACTCCGGGACAACATACAATGAGCAGTTCTTC	CASDDSGTTYNEQFF
.	TRBV7-6	.	TRBJ2-1	15	TGTGCCAGCAGCCTAAGGGGTTGGACCTACAATGAGCAGTTCTTC	CASSLRGWTYNEQFF
.	TRBV9	.	TRBJ1-1	14	TGTGCCAGCAGCGAAAACATACAAGACACTGAAGCTTTCTTT	CASSENIQDTEAFF
many	TRBV9	TRBD1	TRBJ1-3	17	TGTGCCAGCAGCGTTGGGACAGGGGGCAACTCTGGAAACACCATATATTTT	CASSVGTGGNSGNTIYF
.	TRBV10-3	TRBD1	TRBJ2-7	13	TGTGCCATCAGTGTACAGGGGGCTATGGAGCAGTACTTC	CAISVQGAMEQYF
.	TRBV7-3	.	TRBJ2-1	13	TGTGCCAGCAGCTTTTCGGTCCCCAATGAGCAGTTCTTC	CASSFSVPNEQFF
once	TRBV19	TRBD1	TRBJ2-5	13	TGTGCCAGTAGTCCGGACAGGGAGGAGACCCAGTACTTC	CASSPDREETQYF
once	TRBV7-6	.	TRBJ2-7	14	TGTGCCAGCAGCTTAGATCCCTCCGGGAACGAGCAGTACTTC	CASSLDPSGNEQYF
.	TRBV3-1/TRBV3-2	.	TRBJ2-5	18	TGTGCCAGCAGCCAGCCGTATACCGGGCTCAGGGGCCGAGAGACCCAGTACTTC	CASSQPYTGLRGRETQYF
.	TRBV5-6	TRBD2	TRBJ2-5	16	TGTGCCAGCAGCTTGATGCTAGCGGGAGCAGGGGAGACCCAGTACTTC	CASSLMLAGAGETQYF
.	TRBV10-3	.	TRBJ1-1	14	TGTGCCATCAGTGGCGGACAGTCCGTACCAGGAGCTTTCTTT	CAISGGQSVPGAFF
.	TRBV30	.	TRBJ1-3	12	TGTGCCTGGAGTGTTACTGGAAACACCATATATTTT	CAWSVTGNTIYF
.	TRBV7-2	TRBD1	TRBJ2-7	14	TGTGCCAGCAGCTTGATTGGGCAGGGGGTCGAGCAGTACTTC	CASSLIGQGVEQYF
.	TRBV3-1/TRBV3-2	.	TRBJ1-1	14	TGTGCCAGCAGCCAAGGAGGGGGGAACACTGAAGCTTTCTTT	CASSQGGGNTEAFF
once	TRBV6-5	TRBD1	TRBJ2-3	13	TGTGCCACTCGGGACAGAAGCACAGATACGCAGTATTTT	CATRDRSTDTQYF
.	TRBV20-1	.	TRBJ2-7	11	TGCAGTGCCTACAGGGACAACGAGCAGTACTTC	CSAYRDNEQYF
.	TRBV5-4	TRBD1	TRBJ1-1	14	TGTGCCAGCACCCTAGAGGGGGCGGACACTGAAGCTTTCTTT	CASTLEGADTEAFF
.	TRBV3-1/TRBV3-2	TRBD1	TRBJ2-4	20	TGTGCCAGCAGCCAGGGGATAGGACAGGGAAACTATTTAGCCAAAAACATTCAGTACTTC	CASSQGIGQGNYLAKNIQYF
.	TRBV7-2	.	TRBJ1-2	13	TGTGCCAGCAGCTTAGAGCTAAACTATGGCTACACCTTC	CASSLELNYGYTF
once	TRBV11-2	.	TRBJ2-7	15	TGTGCCAGCAGCTTAGTTGATGGTAGCGCCTACGAGCAGTACTTC	CASSLVDGSAYEQYF
few	TRBV27	.	TRBJ1-2	14	TGTGCCAGCAGTTTCCAGGGGCGAGGGGGTGGCTACACCTTC	CASSFQGRGGGYTF
.	TRBV7-9	.	TRBJ2-5	14	TGTGCCAGCAGCTTAGGTACCCGGGGAGAGACCCAGTACTTC	CASSLGTRGETQYF
.	TRBV7-2	.	TRBJ2-7	16	TGTGCCAGCAGCATCGCCTATCAGGGAAGCTCCTACGAGCAGTACTTC	CASSIAYQGSSYEQYF
.	TRBV19	.	TRBJ2-3	14	TGTGCCACTAAGGAGGAGGCATTGACAGATACGCAGTATTTT	CATKEEALTDTQYF
.	TRBV14	TRBD2	TRBJ2-1	15	TGTGCCAGCAGGGAGACTAGCGGAATATACAATGAGCAGTTCTTC	CASRETSGIYNEQFF
.	TRBV5-8	.	TRBJ2-2	15	TGTGCCAGCAGCTTAGGAGTCGCTGTCACCGGGGAGCTGTTTTTT	CASSLGVAVTGELFF
.	TRBV6-5	.	TRBJ1-4	14	TGTGCCAGCAGCTATAACGGGGGTGGTGAAAAACTGTTTTTT	CASSYNGGGEKLFF
.	TRBV3-1/TRBV3-2	.	TRBJ2-5	11	TGTGCCAGCAGCCAAGGGCTCACCCAGTACTTC	CASSQGLTQYF
.	TRBV6-2/TRBV6-3	TRBD2	TRBJ2-1	16	TGTGCCAGCAGTTACTCCGGGCTAGCGGGAGGGCGAGGGCAGTTCTTC	CASSYSGLAGGRGQFF
.	TRBV25-1	.	TRBJ1-4	16	TGTGCCAGCAGTGAATATATTGTGGGGCGGCATGAAAAACTGTTTTTT	CASSEYIVGRHEKLFF
.	TRBV7-7	TRBD1	TRBJ1-2	18	TGTGCCAGCAGTTCCCGGGACAGGGGCCCACCCAGACCATATGGCTACACCTTC	CASSSRDRGPPRPYGYTF